The table lists the clone carrying this T cell receptor beta chain with a few counts. The antigen remains undetermined. Deletions cut 3 bases from V and 0 bases from J, with 6 bases between. This CDR3 comprises 13 residues. Germline loops: CDR1 MDHEN, CDR2 SYDVKM. This sample is drawn from a study of T cell responses to AZD1222 COVID-19 vaccine. Profiled with immunoSEQ multiplex PCR; TCRdb holds only in-frame clones, not every one. This table has about 76,000 clones, around three quarters appearing once. Study observations and caveats: Within unmutated variant regions lay the reported targets of nearly half of spike-specific TCRs. CD4 TCRs covered the whole spike, strongest at regions 160-218 and 743-854. It should be noted that donors were predominantly white British and more often female, and clonal diversity was possibly underestimated. With two AZD1222 doses given, Spike-specific TCR breadth and depth both rose.

This sequence originates from an adult who received the MenACWY meningococcal vaccine as a control. Sequencing used peripheral blood, obtained 28 days after the second dose of the MenACWY control vaccine. The V and J genes are TRBV28 and TRBJ2-7; D unresolved. The CDR3 protein is CASSLSDSYEQYF. The CDR3, as DNA: TGTGCCAGCAGTTTGAGCGACTCCTACGAGCAGTACTTC.